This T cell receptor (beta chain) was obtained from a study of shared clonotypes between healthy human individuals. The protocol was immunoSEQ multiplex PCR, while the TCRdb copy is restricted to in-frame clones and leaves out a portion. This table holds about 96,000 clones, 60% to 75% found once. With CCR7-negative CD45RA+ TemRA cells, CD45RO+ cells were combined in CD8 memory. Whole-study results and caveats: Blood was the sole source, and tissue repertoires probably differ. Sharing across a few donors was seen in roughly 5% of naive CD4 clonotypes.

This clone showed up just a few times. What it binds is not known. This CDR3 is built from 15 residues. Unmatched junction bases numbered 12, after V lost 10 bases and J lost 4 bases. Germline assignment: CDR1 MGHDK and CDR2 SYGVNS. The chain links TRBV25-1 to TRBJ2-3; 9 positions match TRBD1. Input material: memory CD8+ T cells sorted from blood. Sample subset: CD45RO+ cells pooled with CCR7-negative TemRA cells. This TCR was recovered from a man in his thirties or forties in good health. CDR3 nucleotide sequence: TGTGCCACCGAATCGAATAGACAGGGGGCAGATACGCAGTATTTT. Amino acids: CATESNRQGADTQYF. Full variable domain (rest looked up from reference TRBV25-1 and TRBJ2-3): EADIYQTPRYLVIGTGKKITLECSQTMGHDKMYWYQQDPGMELHLIHYSYGVNSTEKGDLSSESTVSRIRTEHFPLTLESARPSHTSQYLCATESNRQGADTQYFGPGTRLTVL.